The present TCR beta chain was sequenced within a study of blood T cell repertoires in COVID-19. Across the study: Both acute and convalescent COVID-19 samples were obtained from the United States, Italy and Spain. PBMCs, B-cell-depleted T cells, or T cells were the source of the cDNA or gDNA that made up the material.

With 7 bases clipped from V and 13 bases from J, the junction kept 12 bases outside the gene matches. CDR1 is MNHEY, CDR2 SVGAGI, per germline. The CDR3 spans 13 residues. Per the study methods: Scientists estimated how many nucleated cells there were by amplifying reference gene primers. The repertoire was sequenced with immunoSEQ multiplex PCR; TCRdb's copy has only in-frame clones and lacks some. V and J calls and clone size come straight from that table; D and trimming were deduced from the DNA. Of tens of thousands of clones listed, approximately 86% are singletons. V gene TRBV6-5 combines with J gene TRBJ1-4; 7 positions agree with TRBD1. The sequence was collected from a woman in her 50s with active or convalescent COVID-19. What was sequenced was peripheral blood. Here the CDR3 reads CASNIGDSRTLFF. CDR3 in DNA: TGTGCCAGCAACATTGGGGACAGTAGGACACTGTTTTTT.